This T cell receptor beta chain was sequenced in a study of T cell repertoires in cytomegalovirus infection. One entry per CDR3 protein results from TCRdb running MiXCR on the reads. The repertoire holds roughly 800,000 distinct CDR3 sequences, roughly 28% seen once, with about 12% in the top ten. Trimming pared 0 bases from V and 2 bases from J, leaving 15 bases between. Germline CDR1 is KGHDR and CDR2 is SFDVKD. This CDR3 has 17 residues. Findings and limits, study-wide: The ex vivo response was dominated by HLA-C-restricted CMV-specific TCR beta clonotypes.

This clonotype was detected only a few times. Its target is not known. Sequences were derived from cultured CD8+ T cells from PBMCs, sampled from culture after CMV antigen stimulation. J is TRBJ2-5 and V is TRBV24-1; D remains unclear. This TCR was recovered from a human donor in good health (CMV status not recorded). Some clones in this sample may be carry-over from other donors' samples. This CDR3 is CATSDLPRSPVQETQYF. In DNA form, the CDR3 reads TGTGCCACCAGTGATTTGCCCAGGTCACCAGTTCAAGAGACCCAGTACTTC.